These 7 T cell receptor beta chains originate from one sample sequenced in a study of cytomegalovirus exposure and HLA in healthy donors. Assay used: immunoSEQ multiplex PCR; TCRdb lists only in-frame clones, some missing. The table includes approximately 300,000 clones, roughly 85% detected once. Sequencing was performed on PBMCs. The receptors stem from a woman aged 18-35 years in good health and CMV-seronegative.

The chain links TRBV2 to TRBJ2-3, with 8 positions matching TRBD1. Germline CDR1 SNHLY, CDR2 FYNNEI. V shed 7 bases, J shed 0 bases, and the junction held 3 bases outside the gene matches. This CDR3 is 14 amino acids long. In DNA, the CDR3 is TGTGCCAGCAAAAGGACAGGGAGCACAGATACGCAGTATTTT. It specifies CASKRTGSTDTQYF.

The chain carries TRBV5-1 and TRBJ2-7; D might be TRBD1 (6 bases). Germline V CDR1 and CDR2: SGHRS, YFSETQ. Deletions cut 6 bases from V and 3 bases from J, with 22 bases between. The CDR3 runs to 16 residues. The CDR3 loop reads CASTVGTTKDYYEQYF. CDR3 nucleotide sequence: TGCGCCAGCACCGTTGGGACAACCAAGGATTACTACGAGCAGTACTTC.

J is TRBJ2-1 and V is TRBV14; the match to TRBD2 covers 11 bases. V gave up 4 bases and J gave up 6 bases; unmatched junction bases: 5. The V gene's germline CDR1 is SGHDN and CDR2 FVKESK. This CDR3 contains 15 residues. CDR3 amino acids: CASSRGLAGGNEQFF. In nucleotides, the CDR3 is TGTGCCAGCAGCCGCGGTCTAGCGGGAGGCAATGAGCAGTTCTTC.

The chain links TRBV5-6 to TRBJ1-5; 9 bases are a match to TRBD1. The germline V gene has CDR1 SGHDT and CDR2 YYEEEE. CDR3 length: 14 residues. Germline trimming cut 3 bases from V and 6 bases from J; bases unmatched to any gene: 4. CDR3 sequence reads: CASSSGQGVQPQHF. Written as DNA, the CDR3 is TGTGCCAGCAGCTCGGGACAGGGTGTTCAGCCCCAGCATTTT.

The chain links TRBV9 to TRBJ1-2, with D possibly being TRBD1 (5 bases). The germline V gene has CDR1 SGDLS and CDR2 YYNGEE. Trimming took 0 bases from V and 4 from J, leaving 7 bases between them. This CDR3 contains 13 residues. DNA for the CDR3: TGTGCCAGCAGCGTAGGGGACTTCTATGGCTACACCTTC. It specifies CASSVGDFYGYTF. The full variable domain, its missing parts supplied by reference TRBV9 and TRBJ1-2, is DSGVTQTPKHLITATGQRVTLRCSPRSGDLSVYWYQQSLDQGLQFLIQYYNGEERAKGNILERFSAQQFPDLHSELNLSSLELGDSALYFCASSVGDFYGYTFGSGTRLTVV.

This sequence joins TRBV5-4 and TRBJ2-3, with a possible D match to TRBD1 (7 bases). CDR1 is SGHNT and CDR2 is YYREEE in the germline V gene (reference sequence). The CDR3 has 15 amino acids. Trimming removed 4 bases from V and 3 bases from J, with 15 bases in between. CDR3 region: CASSHAGGRTDTQYF. CDR3 in DNA: TGTGCCAGCAGCCACGCAGGGGGGAGGACAGATACGCAGTATTTT.

The rearrangement joins TRBV9 to TRBJ2-1; the match to TRBD1 covers 7 bases. V shed 4 bases and J 5 bases; nucleotides not matched to a gene: 9. CDR1 and CDR2 from the germline V gene are SGDLS and YYNGEE. The CDR3 runs to 15 residues. The CDR3 nucleotides are TGTGCCAGCAGCCCAGGGGGTCAGGCTCACAATGAGCAGTTCTTC. Its translation is CASSPGGQAHNEQFF. The variable domain in full, completed from reference TRBV9 and TRBJ2-1, reads DSGVTQTPKHLITATGQRVTLRCSPRSGDLSVYWYQQSLDQGLQFLIQYYNGEERAKGNILERFSAQQFPDLHSELNLSSLELGDSALYFCASSPGGQAHNEQFFGPGTRLTVL.